The 2 T cell receptor beta chains reported below all come from one sample, sequenced in a study of kidney transplant recipient with SARS-CoV-2 infection. TCRdb reprocessed the reads with MiXCR, giving one entry per CDR3 protein. The sample holds about 250,000 distinct CDR3 sequences, around 30% seen once. The starting material was a blood sample, obtained at baseline and on day 111 from a kidney transplant recipient. Source of these receptors: a male patient aged 25-45 years who had COVID-19 and was a kidney transplant recipient. Part of the T cell pool may stem from the graft donor.

This chain links TRBV4-1 with TRBJ2-5; D is ambiguous. V was shortened by 0 bases and J by 5 bases, with 4 bases between the two germline ends. CDR1 and CDR2 (germline): MGHRA, YSYEKL. This CDR3 region has 12 residues. The chain's CDR3 is CASSQDRETQYF. The CDR3 nucleotides are TGCGCCAGCAGCCAAGATAGGGAGACCCAGTACTTC.

To note about this clonotype: Possible read error: a much larger clone is one base away. The chain recombines TRBV7-2 with TRBJ1-4; D is unclear. The germline gives CDR1 SGHTA, CDR2 FQGNSA. V was shortened by 4 bases and J by 8 bases, with 17 bases between the two germline ends. The CDR3 length is 15 residues. The CDR3 DNA reads TGTGCCAGCAGCTCCCCTCGACGGGGAAGAGAAAAACTGTTTTTT. It translates to CASSSPRRGREKLFF.